A single sample is the source of the 17 T cell receptor beta chains below, sequenced in a study of STAT5B mutations in CD4+ large granular lymphocyte leukemia. The data were produced by immunoSEQ multiplex PCR, yet TCRdb's version contains in-frame clones alone and is incomplete. Here the sample spans about 21,000 clones, roughly 75% being singletons. Source material: CD4+ T cells from blood buffy coats. Source of these receptors: a human donor in good health.

This clone has more than one count but fewer than ten. The chain recombines TRBV5-4 with TRBJ2-1, with TRBD2 matching over 10 bases. This CDR3 is built from 18 residues. Trimming cost V 0 bases and J 6 bases; bases outside gene matches: 12. Germline assignment: CDR1 SGHNT and CDR2 YYREEE (reference sequence). CDR3 DNA: TGTGCCAGCAGCTTGGCCCAGGGTAGCGGGAGGTCGGCCAATGAGCAGTTCTTC. Protein: CASSLAQGSGRSANEQFF. Full variable domain (missing parts from reference TRBV5-4 and TRBJ2-1): ETGVTQSPTHLIKTRGQQVTLRCSSQSGHNTVSWYQQALGQGPQFIFQYYREEENGRGNFPPRFSGLQFPNYSSELNVNALELDDSALYLCASSLAQGSGRSANEQFFGPGTRLTVL.

V and J are TRBV13 and TRBJ2-1, with TRBD2 matching 13 bases. This CDR3 contains 17 residues. J was trimmed by 3 bases and V by 5 bases; bases with no gene match: 7. CDR1 and CDR2 from the germline V gene are PRHDT and FYEKMQ (reference sequence). CDR3 DNA sequence: TGTGCCAGCAGCCCAAGGACTAGCGGGAGTGTCTACAATGAGCAGTTCTTC. Translation gives CASSPRTSGSVYNEQFF.

J is TRBJ2-7 and V is TRBV6-5; D possibly uses TRBD1 or TRBD2 (6 bases each). V dropped 4 bases and J dropped 7 bases, with 11 bases sitting between them. CDR3 length equals 12 residues. CDR1 and CDR2 (germline): MNHEY, SVGAGI. The chain's CDR3 is CASSSGAWEQYF. CDR3 DNA sequence: TGTGCCAGCAGTTCGGGGGCTTGGGAGCAGTACTTC.

The gene calls are TRBV6-5 and TRBJ2-7, with D tentatively TRBD2 (5 bases). The V gene lost 8 bases and the J gene lost 2 bases, with 16 bases spanning the gap. Germline V CDR1 and CDR2: MNHEY, SVGAGI. This CDR3 is 14 amino acids long. The CDR3 spells CASRVTGITYEQYF. CDR3 DNA: TGTGCCAGCCGCGTTACGGGGATCACCTACGAGCAGTACTTC.

V usage is TRBV11-2 and J usage is TRBJ2-7; the D is unclear. The CDR3 loop spans 11 amino acids. V gave up 3 bases and J gave up 7 bases, with 7 bases separating them. Per the germline V gene, CDR1 is SGHAT and CDR2 is FQNNGV. The CDR3 coding sequence is TGTGCCAGCAGCTTGAAGAGTGAGCAGTACTTC. It specifies CASSLKSEQYF.

This clone has a single count. The chain links TRBV5-6 to TRBJ1-2; 9 nucleotides align to TRBD1. Germline assignment: CDR1 SGHDT and CDR2 YYEEEE. V shed 4 bases and J 2 bases; nucleotides not matched to a gene: 3. This CDR3 region has 14 residues. CDR3 DNA: TGTGCCAGCAGCCGACAGGGGGAGAACTATGGCTACACCTTC. Protein sequence: CASSRQGENYGYTF.

The chain combines TRBV11-3 with TRBJ1-2; a possible D gene is TRBD1 (5 bases). Germline CDR1 and CDR2: SGHNT and YENEEA. The CDR3 covers 15 residues. Trimming stripped 5 bases from V and 3 bases from J, with 16 bases between. The CDR3 here is CASSPGRQTYYGYTF. The CDR3 DNA sequence: TGTGCCAGCAGCCCTGGGCGACAGACCTACTATGGCTACACCTTC.

This clone appeared a few times. The V gene is TRBV11-2, the J gene TRBJ1-5; the D is unclear. Trimming removed 1 base from V and 7 bases from J, with 5 bases in between. The CDR3 runs to 12 residues. Germline V gene data show CDR1 as SGHAT and CDR2 as FQNNGV. The CDR3 reads CASSLAGQPQHF. In DNA form, the CDR3 reads TGTGCCAGCAGCTTAGCGGGGCAGCCCCAGCATTTT.

The gene calls are TRBV7-9 and TRBJ2-2, with 8 bases fitting TRBD2. The J segment lost 8 bases and the V segment lost 9 bases, leaving 8 bases of the junction unmatched. The CDR3 is 13 amino acids. Germline lookup yields CDR1 SEHNR and CDR2 FQNEAQ (reference sequence). CDR3 residues: CASEAGTRGELFF. CDR3 in DNA: TGTGCCAGTGAAGCCGGGACTAGGGGGGAGCTGTTTTTT.

The CDR3 DNA sequence: TGTGCCAGCAGTTTATCAGGGAACAGCAATCAGCCCCAGCATTTT. It is translated as CASSLSGNSNQPQHF. The gene calls are TRBV27 and TRBJ1-5; D is ambiguous. V was cut by 0 bases and J by 1 base, with 7 bases left in between. CDR1 is MNHEY and CDR2 is SMNVEV in the germline V gene (reference sequence). The CDR3 totals 15 residues.

CDR3 DNA sequence: TGCGCCAGCAGCTTGGCCCGGGTAACAGATACGCAGTATTTT. Translating it yields CASSLARVTDTQYF. V and J are TRBV5-1 and TRBJ2-3; D is unresolved. The CDR3 covers 14 residues. V was shortened by 0 bases and J by 3 bases, with 8 bases between the two germline ends. Germline CDR1 and CDR2: SGHRS and YFSETQ.

In this sample, this clone turned up once. The V gene is TRBV11-3, the J gene TRBJ2-3, with TRBD1 matching 7 bases. The V segment lost 6 bases and the J segment 0 bases; nucleotides outside the gene matches: 6. The germline V gene encodes CDR1 SGHNT and CDR2 YENEEA. This CDR3 is 15 amino acids long. DNA for the CDR3: TGTGCCAGCAGTTCAAGGGGGCTGAGCACAGATACGCAGTATTTT. It yields the protein CASSSRGLSTDTQYF.

This clone was counted once. The chain has TRBV6-1 and TRBJ2-7, with a possible D match to TRBD1 (6 bases). This CDR3 is built from 15 residues. Deletions cut 0 bases from V and 0 bases from J, with 9 bases between. The V gene's germline CDR1 is MNHNS and CDR2 SASEGT. The CDR3 is CASSEAGHHSYEQYF. DNA for the CDR3: TGTGCCAGCAGTGAAGCGGGACACCACTCCTACGAGCAGTACTTC.

This clone was found a few times. The CDR3 reads CASSYSGKVQDEQFF. CDR3 DNA: TGTGCCAGCAGCTACAGCGGGAAGGTTCAGGATGAGCAGTTCTTC. The chain links TRBV7-6 to TRBJ2-1, with 7 bases that match TRBD2. Germline V gene sequence: CDR1 SGHVS, CDR2 FNYEAQ. There are 15 residues in the CDR3. With 4 bases clipped from V and 8 bases from J, the junction kept 11 bases outside the gene matches. Full variable domain (remainder filled in from reference TRBV7-6 and TRBJ2-1): GAGVSQSPRYKVTKRGQDVALRCDPISGHVSLYWYRQALGQGPEFLTYFNYEAQQDKSGLPNDRFSAERPEGSISTLTIQRTEQRDSAMYRCASSYSGKVQDEQFFGPGTRLTVL.

The V and J genes are TRBV5-5 and TRBJ2-1, with D perhaps TRBD1 or TRBD2 (5 bases each). Trimming shortened V by 4 bases and J by 7 bases, and 24 bases separated the two germline ends. The CDR3 runs 17 residues. Germline CDR1 SGHKS, CDR2 YYEKEE (reference sequence). CDR3 sequence (DNA): TGTGCCAGCAGCGATTTGGGGCCATATAAACGAGGGAATGAGCAGTTCTTC. It is translated as CASSDLGPYKRGNEQFF.

This clone was counted between two and nine times. The chain recombines TRBV6-6 with TRBJ1-1, with D possibly TRBD1 on 5 matching bases. Germline V lookup: CDR1 MNHNY, CDR2 SVGAGI (reference sequence). The V gene lost 5 bases and the J gene lost 5 bases, with 12 bases spanning the gap. This CDR3 has 13 residues. The CDR3: CASSLGRGTEAFF. As DNA, the CDR3 is TGTGCCAGCAGTCTCGGTCGGGGGACTGAAGCTTTCTTT.

This sequence joins TRBV2 and TRBJ2-1, with D maybe TRBD1 (6 bases). The CDR3 has 14 amino acids. V was shortened by 4 bases and J by 2 bases, with 9 bases between the two germline ends. Germline lookup yields CDR1 SNHLY and CDR2 FYNNEI. DNA for the CDR3: TGTGCCAGCAGTGTTGCAGGGGCCTACAATGAGCAGTTCTTC. Amino acid sequence: CASSVAGAYNEQFF.